Listed here are 5 T cell receptor beta chains from one sample, sequenced in a study of hypomethylating agent response in myelodysplastic syndrome (TCRdb year 2021). Library preparation used the immunoSEQ multiplex PCR assay. This immuneACCESS table, as held by TCRdb, lists in-frame sequences with V and J called but not all clones. Of the missing ones, under half trace to an unresolved V gene in checked studies; the others have no known cause. This sample lists roughly 1,500 clones; roughly 85% were detected once. The top ten hold roughly 18% of the sample. Specimen: bone marrow, collected before or after starting hypomethylating agent treatment for myelodysplastic syndrome (not recorded which). These receptors were taken from a human donor with myelodysplastic syndrome.

The rearrangement uses TRBV4-1 and TRBJ2-7; no reliable D call. The V and J ends lost 0 bases and 2 bases respectively, with 20 bases between them. Germline CDR1 MGHRA, CDR2 YSYEKL. This CDR3 has 18 amino acids. The CDR3 nucleotides read TGCGCCAGCAGCCAAGATTTGGGTTTTAGGGAAATCCCCTACGAGCAGTACTTC. Protein: CASSQDLGFREIPYEQYF.

The CDR3 spells CASSLLGTTYEQYF. The CDR3 region has the DNA TGTGCCAGCAGCTTGCTGGGGACTACCTACGAGCAGTACTTC. The V call is TRBV5-5, the J call TRBJ2-7; 7 bases align to TRBD2. Trimming cost V 1 base and J 2 bases; bases outside gene matches: 3. CDR1 is SGHKS and CDR2 is YYEKEE in the germline V gene (reference sequence). This CDR3 has 14 residues.

This clone was detected only a few times. The chain links TRBV2 to TRBJ2-7; TRBD1 or TRBD2 may be the D gene (6 bases each). Germline CDR1 reads SNHLY; CDR2 reads FYNNEI. Trimming took off 7 bases at V and 2 bases at J, with 24 bases between the two ends. There are 17 residues in the CDR3. CDR3 sequence reads: CASKGGVGVGTTYEQYF. The CDR3 DNA reads as TGTGCCAGCAAGGGGGGAGTTGGGGTAGGGACCACCTACGAGCAGTACTTC.

The table lists this clone with a count of one. The J gene is TRBJ2-7, the V gene TRBV7-2; D remains ambiguous. Germline V gene data show CDR1 as SGHTA and CDR2 as FQGNSA. V lost 6 bases, J lost 5 bases, and 14 bases lay in between. This CDR3 region has 13 residues. The CDR3 spells CASRGPPSDEQYF. CDR3 DNA: TGTGCCAGCAGAGGTCCCCCCAGCGACGAGCAGTACTTC.

The rearrangement uses TRBV5-5 and TRBJ2-1; 7 bases fit TRBD2. Trimming at V came to 0 bases and at J to 4 bases, leaving 4 bases not matched to a gene. Germline-derived CDR1 and CDR2 are SGHKS and YYEKEE (reference sequence). This CDR3 has 15 amino acids. CDR3: CASSLGAGGYNEQFF. The DNA of the CDR3 is TGTGCCAGCAGCTTGGGGGCCGGGGGGTACAATGAGCAGTTCTTC.